This paragraph reports one T cell receptor beta chain. Its specific antigen is unknown. Base qualities were left out, and no much larger clone turns up one base away. Library construction relied on 5' RACE. The listed sequencing device is NextSeq 500. To correct for sequencing error and PCR bias, the TCR library protocol tagged individual cDNA molecules with unique molecular identifiers. Sequencing covered both TCR alpha and beta chains, and within each sample the abundances of alpha and beta sequences were tightly co-correlated. Turning to the authors' computational methods: Decombinator V4 was used to annotate TCR sequences for V gene, J gene and CDR3. TCRs were defined as expanded if a significant change between any two time points was detected under a Poisson model with p below 0.0001. TCR abundances were normalised to the total number of TCRs sequenced per sample and expressed as counts per million. TRAV1-2 paired with TRAJ12, TRAJ20 or TRAJ33 defined MAIT TCRs, while TRAV10 paired with TRAJ18 defined iNKT TCRs. A search of VDJdb, accessed on 1 November 2021, was run for TCRs annotated to CMV, EBV and SARS-CoV-2, with TCRs annotated for multiple antigens excluded. Using fastp at Q25 and MiXCR, TCRdb reprocessed the public reads and kept productive beta chains. Every entry covers one CDR3 protein and lists the most common genes and DNA from its rows. Clone size and V and J calls follow TCRdb, not the original study. This sample gives over 50,000 distinct CDR3 sequences in total; less than 9.5% of them show up just once. The ten largest clonotypes hold 3.5% to 4.5% of the sample.

V and J lose 9 bases and 4 bases, and a span of 16 bases separates them. CDR1 and CDR2 (MNHNY, SVGAGI) derive from the germline V gene (reference sequence). Its CDR3 holds 13 amino acids, cysteine through phenylalanine. Here the CDR3 DNA is all that survives: 39 bases in frame from base 1. The study was a case-control design nested within a healthcare worker cohort in London, UK, with weekly nasopharyngeal swab PCR tests and blood sampling. Between 23 and 31 March 2020, the week of the UK lockdown, healthcare workers were enrolled and then followed up weekly for as long as 16 weeks. The data belong to a study of early T cells in non-severe SARS-CoV-2 infection (dated by TCRdb to about 2021). At the level of the whole study: Because TCR sequencing relied on bulk RNA taken from unsorted whole blood, pairing of alpha and beta chains was not possible. Broad study findings and their caveats: VDJdb matching was skewed toward anti-spike CD8 responses and likely underestimated virus-specific expansions, missing private and CD4 specificities.

The chain uses TRBV6-6 and TRBJ2-7; the D gene is perhaps TRBD2, on 7 matching bases. This TCR derives from an adult who was a healthcare worker with PCR-confirmed SARS-CoV-2 infection or an uninfected control (not recorded which). Sequenced input: whole blood. The sequenced DNA is TGTGCCAGTAAATCGGGGGGCGGTTACGAGCAGTACTTC. Its translation reads: CASKSGGGYEQYF.